This TCR beta chain was sequenced during a study of cytomegalovirus exposure and HLA in healthy donors. Whole-study results and caveats: There were a few CMV-associated chains whose specificity for CMV antigens was confirmed in vitro. Indistinguishable V segments, including TRBV6-2 and TRBV6-3, were excluded.

Researchers ran the PCR with 60 Vbeta and 13 Jbeta primers. Assay used: immunoSEQ multiplex PCR; TCRdb lists only in-frame clones, some missing. The table has around 200,000 clones, 60% to 80% seen once. V dropped 1 base and J dropped 4 bases, with 15 bases sitting between them. Per the germline V gene, CDR1 is SGHRS and CDR2 is YFSETQ. This CDR3 is 16 amino acids long. As regards this clone: What it binds is not known.

This chain uses TRBV5-1 with TRBJ1-5, with a tentative D call TRBD1 (5 bases). The TCR was taken from a male donor in good health and CMV-seronegative. The specimen sequenced was PBMCs. The CDR3: CASSLFESPGNQPQHF. CDR3 coding DNA: TGCGCCAGCAGCTTGTTCGAGAGCCCAGGGAATCAGCCCCAGCATTTT.